This TCR beta chain is drawn from a study of a mutant IDH1 vaccine in newly diagnosed glioma. Germline CDR1 MDHEN, CDR2 SYDVKM. V was cut by 5 bases and J by 6 bases, with 11 bases left in between. This CDR3 has 12 amino acids. Sequenced by immunoSEQ multiplex PCR; TCRdb stores in-frame clones only, minus some. The repertoire holds some 31,000 clones, with around three quarters as singletons. Noted time point: week 35, safety follow-up. Each dose delivered 300 ug of mutant IDH1 20-mer peptide subcutaneously with imiquimod. Regarding this clone: Its specificity is unknown.

The V call is TRBV28, the J call TRBJ2-7; tentative D call: TRBD2 (5 bases). The source is a young woman with glioma. Some clones in this sample may be carry-over from other donors' samples. The sequencing here drew on PBMCs, taken from a glioma patient whose treatment included an IDH1 peptide vaccine. CDR3 nucleotides: TGTGCCAGCAGTGAGGGTCTAACCGAGCAGTACTTC. Protein sequence: CASSEGLTEQYF.